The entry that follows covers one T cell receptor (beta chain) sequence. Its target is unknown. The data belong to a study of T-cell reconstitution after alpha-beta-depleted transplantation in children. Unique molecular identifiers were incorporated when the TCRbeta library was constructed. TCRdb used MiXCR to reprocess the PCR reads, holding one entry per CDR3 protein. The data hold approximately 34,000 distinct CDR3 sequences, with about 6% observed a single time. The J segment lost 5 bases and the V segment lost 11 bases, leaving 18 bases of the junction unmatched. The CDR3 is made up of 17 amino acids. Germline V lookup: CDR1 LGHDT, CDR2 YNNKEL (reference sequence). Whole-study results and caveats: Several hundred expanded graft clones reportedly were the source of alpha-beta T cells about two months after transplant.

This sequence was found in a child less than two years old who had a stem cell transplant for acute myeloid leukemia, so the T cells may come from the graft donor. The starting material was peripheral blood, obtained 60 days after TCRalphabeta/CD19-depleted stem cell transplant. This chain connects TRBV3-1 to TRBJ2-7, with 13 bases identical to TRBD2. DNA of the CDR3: TGTGCCTGCACCCTGGGACTAGCGGGGAGCGGTTGGGACGAGCAGTACTTC. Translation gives CACTLGLAGSGWDEQYF.